The 32 T cell receptor beta chains presented below share a single source sample, sequenced in a study of metastatic and nonmetastatic thyroid tumors. Patients had received no treatment of any kind before thyroid surgery. TCRdb re-called the PCR reads via MiXCR. The sample includes about 60,000 clones, around 15% of them seen just once. Specimen: blood. The receptors were sampled from a male donor with papillary thyroid cancer or a benign thyroid nodule (not recorded which). Some clones in this sample may be carry-over from other donors' samples.

With respect to this clone: This may be a read error: a much more frequent sequence differs by one nucleotide. This rearrangement joins TRBV20-1 to TRBJ2-3; a weak D match, TRBD2 (6 bases). CDR1 and CDR2 (germline): DFQATT, SNEGSKA (reference sequence). The V gene lost 5 bases and the J gene lost 2 bases, with 14 bases spanning the gap. The CDR3 is 14 residues long. The CDR3 DNA reads TGCAGTGCTGAACCCGGGGGACCCACAGATACGCAGTATTTT. Protein product: CSAEPGGPTDTQYF.

Concerning this clone: This may arise from a read error, as a much more abundant clone is one base away. This chain connects TRBV7-9 to TRBJ2-2; D gene unclear. From germline, CDR1 is SEHNR and CDR2 FQNEAQ (reference sequence). V lost 7 bases, J lost 7 bases, and 7 bases lay in between. This CDR3 has 11 residues. DNA of the CDR3: TGTGCCAGCATCTTGGGCGGGGAGCTGTTTTTT. Translated, it gives CASILGGELFF.

This clone was seen at least ten times. The rearrangement joins TRBV27 to TRBJ2-3; 9 bases are a match to TRBD2. With V trimmed by 2 bases and J by 6 bases, 6 bases remained unmatched. This CDR3 region has 15 residues. Germline V gene data show CDR1 as MNHEY and CDR2 as SMNVEV (reference sequence). DNA for the CDR3: TGTGCCAGCAGTTTACGGCTAGCGGGAACGGATACGCAGTATTTT. Its translation: CASSLRLAGTDTQYF.

Ten or more counts support this clone. This chain's CDR3 is CASSLGQDNQPQHF. The CDR3 nucleotides read TGTGCCAGCAGCTTAGGACAGGACAATCAGCCCCAGCATTTT. The chain links TRBV5-6 to TRBJ1-5, with 7 bases fitting TRBD1. V shed 2 bases and J 3 bases; nucleotides not matched to a gene: 2. This CDR3 region has 14 residues. Germline V gives CDR1 SGHDT, CDR2 YYEEEE.

This clone was recorded a few times. This chain uses TRBV6-1 with TRBJ1-6; the D is unclear. CDR1 is MNHNS, CDR2 SASEGT, per germline. CDR3 length: 16 residues. The ends were cut back, 0 bases at V and 6 bases at J, with 12 bases in the middle. The CDR3 nucleotides are TGTGCCAGCAGTGAAGCGGCGGTTTTGGTTAATTCACCCCTCCACTTT. Translated, it gives CASSEAAVLVNSPLHF.

The sample holds many counts of this clone. V gene TRBV7-8 combines with J gene TRBJ1-1; D may be TRBD1 (5 bases). The V gene lost 1 base and the J gene lost 2 bases, with 8 bases spanning the gap. The CDR3 length is 14 residues. From germline, CDR1 is SGHVS and CDR2 FQNEAQ. The CDR3 bases are TGTGCCAGCAGCTTAGGGGGGACCAACACTGAAGCTTTCTTT. Its protein is CASSLGGTNTEAFF.

The CDR3 spells CAIIMPDGNTEAFF. The CDR3 DNA reads as TGTGCCATCATAATGCCGGACGGCAACACTGAAGCTTTCTTT. This sequence joins TRBV5-6 and TRBJ1-1; D not certain. Trimming took 9 bases from V and 2 from J, leaving 17 bases between them. Germline V gene data show CDR1 as SGHDT and CDR2 as YYEEEE. The CDR3 is 14 amino acids. The full variable domain, rest sourced from reference TRBV5-6 and TRBJ1-1, is DAGVTQSPTHLIKTRGQQVTLRCSPKSGHDTVSWYQQALGQGPQFIFQYYEEEERQRGNFPDRFSGHQFPNYSSELNVNALLLGDSALYLCAIIMPDGNTEAFFGQGTRLTVV.

V and J are TRBV9 and TRBJ1-1; perhaps TRBD1 as D (5 bases). CDR3 length: 15 amino acids. Germline CDR1 is SGDLS and CDR2 is YYNGEE. V lost 4 bases to trimming and J lost 6 bases, with 19 bases between them. The CDR3 DNA follows: TGTGCCAGCAGCCCCCTAGGGGCTGGGGCTTCTGAAGCTTTCTTT. Amino acid sequence: CASSPLGAGASEAFF.

This clone occurred many times. The chain carries TRBV15 and TRBJ2-3; 7 bases line up with TRBD2. Germline V CDR1 and CDR2: LNHNV, YYDKDF (reference sequence). The trim removed 1 base at V and 4 bases at J, leaving 8 bases unmatched. There are 16 residues in the CDR3. CDR3 nucleotides: TGTGCCACCAGCAGAGCCCTACCGGGAGGTCCAGATACGCAGTATTTT. Its protein product is CATSRALPGGPDTQYF.

Many counts were recorded for this clone. This chain links TRBV7-2 with TRBJ2-7, with TRBD1 identical over 10 bases. Germline V gives CDR1 SGHTA, CDR2 FQGNSA. This CDR3 is built from 14 residues. The V segment lost 5 bases and the J segment 2 bases; nucleotides outside the gene matches: 3. The CDR3 nucleotides read TGTGCCAGCAGCATTGACAGGGGGCCCTACGAGCAGTACGTC. This translates into CASSIDRGPYEQYV.

As to this clone: The junction does not match germline at one end; this may be a read error. This chain connects TRBV7-6 to TRBJ2-5; D possibly corresponds to TRBD2 (5 bases). This CDR3 region has 14 residues. Germline values: CDR1 SGHVS, CDR2 FNYEAQ. The CDR3, as DNA: TGTGCCATCAGCTTAGTTCGGATCGGGGATACCCAGTACTTC. Its protein is CAISLVRIGDTQYF.

This clone has a handful of counts. The CDR3 spells CASSVTWANVLTF. CDR3 nucleotide sequence: TGTGCCAGCAGTGTTACGTGGGCCAACGTCCTGACTTTC. This chain connects TRBV6-1 to TRBJ2-6; D ambiguous. Germline V CDR1 and CDR2: MNHNS, SASEGT. The length of the CDR3 is 13 residues. V lost 4 bases to trimming and J lost 5 bases, with 6 bases between them.

Note on this clone: A single base separates this from a much larger clone, so it may be a read error. The chain couples TRBV5-4 to TRBJ2-1; 12 bases agree with TRBD2. V shed 0 bases, J shed 6 bases, and the junction held 4 bases outside the gene matches. The V gene's germline CDR1 is SGHNT and CDR2 YYREEE (reference sequence). The CDR3 is made up of 16 amino acids. The CDR3 loop is CASSLARGLAGNEQFF. CDR3 coding DNA: TGTGCCAGCAGCTTGGCGCGGGGACTAGCGGGCAATGAGCAGTTCTTC.

The chain is built from TRBV28 and TRBJ2-2, with D possibly TRBD2 on 5 matching bases. V lost 5 bases to trimming and J lost 9 bases, with 19 bases between them. Germline loops: CDR1 MDHEN, CDR2 SYDVKM. The CDR3 consists of 15 residues. CDR3: CASSQRTALAWELFF. The CDR3 DNA sequence: TGTGCCAGCAGTCAAAGGACTGCCTTGGCCTGGGAGCTGTTTTTT.

In its sample, this clone was seen many times. The chain has TRBV19 and TRBJ2-5; no reliable D call. Germline V lookup: CDR1 LNHDA, CDR2 SQIVND (reference sequence). CDR3 length: 14 amino acids. The ends were cut back, 2 bases at V and 2 bases at J, with 9 bases in the middle. DNA of the CDR3: TGTGCCAGTAGTATAAGTCCAGAGCAAGAGACCCAGTACTTC. Its translation is CASSISPEQETQYF.

There are many counts of this clone. Different DNA sequences within this sample yield the same CDR3. The chain carries TRBV6-4 and TRBJ2-3; TRBD2 aligns across 7 bases. The germline gives CDR1 MRHNA, CDR2 SNTAGT. J gave up 1 base and V 3 bases, and 4 bases lay outside the gene matches. This CDR3 is built from 15 residues. The CDR3 loop reads CASSETGGGTDTQYF. The DNA of the CDR3 is TGTGCCAGCAGTGAAACGGGAGGAGGCACAGATACGCAGTATTTT.

This clone has just a few counts. The V gene is TRBV20-1, the J gene TRBJ2-1; 9 bases map to TRBD1. This CDR3 comprises 17 residues. V shed 1 base and J 16 bases; nucleotides not matched to a gene: 23. Germline V gives CDR1 DFQATT, CDR2 SNEGSKA (reference sequence). The CDR3 bases are TGCAGTGCTAGAGCTGGACCGGGACAGGGTGATTACAATGAGTATTTCTTC. Translation gives CSARAGPGQGDYNEYFF.

This clone was observed a few times. An end of the junction does not agree with germline; a read error may underlie this. The rearrangement links TRBV6-1 to TRBJ2-7; the D call may be TRBD1 or TRBD2 (5 bases each). This CDR3 comprises 11 residues. Germline V gives CDR1 MNHNS, CDR2 SASEGT. CDR3 region: CAYRYGDEKYF. In DNA form, the CDR3 reads TGTGCCTACCGGTACGGGGACGAGAAGTACTTC.

This clone was counted at least ten times. The CDR3 is CASSRQGDYGYTF. CDR3 DNA: TGTGCCAGCTCACGACAGGGTGACTATGGCTACACCTTC. The J gene is TRBJ1-2, the V gene TRBV18; TRBD1 aligns across 7 bases. The CDR3 consists of 13 residues. Unmatched junction bases numbered 2, after V lost 4 bases and J lost 3 bases. The germline gives CDR1 KGHSH, CDR2 LQKENI.

This clone was seen at least ten times. The V and J genes are TRBV7-8 and TRBJ2-2; TRBD2 agrees at 13 bases. CDR1 is SGHVS and CDR2 is FQNEAQ in the germline V gene. This CDR3 contains 16 residues. Trimming removed 5 bases from V and 4 bases from J; junction bases left unmatched: 4. CDR3 in DNA: TGTGCCAGCAGCCCGAGGACTAGCGGGGGCACCGGGGAGCTGTTTTTT. It encodes CASSPRTSGGTGELFF.

The sample holds a few counts of this clone. The chain has TRBV28 and TRBJ2-7; D not resolved. This CDR3 has 16 amino acids. V lost 4 bases to trimming and J lost 0 bases, with 16 bases between them. Germline lookup yields CDR1 MDHEN and CDR2 SYDVKM. CDR3 in amino acids: CASSSAETRSSYEQYF. As DNA, the CDR3 is TGTGCCAGCAGTTCAGCTGAGACGCGGAGCTCCTACGAGCAGTACTTC.

V is TRBV9 and J is TRBJ2-1, with D perhaps matching TRBD2 (7 bases). In germline, CDR1 is SGDLS, CDR2 YYNGEE. The CDR3 has 16 amino acids. V lost 3 bases and J 2 bases, leaving 15 bases between the germline ends. The CDR3 protein is CASSEGGSGTYNEQFF. The CDR3 bases are TGTGCCAGCAGCGAGGGGGGAAGCGGGACCTACAATGAGCAGTTCTTC. The entire variable domain, with the rest obtained from reference TRBV9 and TRBJ2-1, is as follows: DSGVTQTPKHLITATGQRVTLRCSPRSGDLSVYWYQQSLDQGLQFLIQYYNGEERAKGNILERFSAQQFPDLHSELNLSSLELGDSALYFCASSEGGSGTYNEQFFGPGTRLTVL.

This clone showed up many times. The CDR3 sequence: CSAQEREGTHEQYV. CDR3 coding DNA: TGCAGTGCTCAAGAGCGGGAGGGCACCCACGAGCAGTACGTC. The chain is built from TRBV20-1 and TRBJ2-7; TRBD2 agrees at 10 bases. CDR1 is DFQATT and CDR2 is SNEGSKA in the germline V gene (reference sequence). V lost 5 bases, J lost 5 bases, and 9 bases stayed unmatched. The CDR3 totals 14 residues.

This clone was counted ten times or more. This chain uses TRBV6-2 or TRBV6-3 with TRBJ2-2; no reliable D call. CDR3 length equals 13 residues. Germline V gene data show CDR1 as MNHEY and CDR2 as SVGEGT. V lost 2 bases to trimming and J lost 2 bases, with 3 bases between them. CDR3 region: CASSYINTGELFF. CDR3 coding DNA: TGTGCCAGCAGTTACATCAACACCGGGGAGCTGTTTTTT.

This clone showed up just a few times. This may arise from a read error, as a much more abundant clone is one base away. The same CDR3 can be traced to other DNA sequences in this sample. The chain couples TRBV4-2 to TRBJ1-1, with D hard to call. The CDR3 contains 14 residues. Germline V gene sequence: CDR1 LGHNA, CDR2 YNFKEQ. CDR3 protein: CASSQEPGSFGAFF. Here the CDR3 DNA reads TGTGCCAGCAGTCAAGAGCCGGGGAGCTTTGGTGCTTTCTTT.

This clone was observed a handful of times. This may come from a read error, since a much larger clone is one base off. The same CDR3 arises from other DNA sequences in this sample as well. V and J are TRBV28 and TRBJ2-3; 9 bases agree with TRBD2. The CDR3 loop spans 18 amino acids. Trimming at V came to 5 bases and at J to 5 bases, leaving 17 bases not matched to a gene. The germline gives CDR1 MDHEN, CDR2 SYDVKM. DNA of the CDR3: TGTGCCAGCAGTCCCTGGGGACTAGCCGGAGGGTCAGAAGATACGCAGTATTTT. This encodes CASSPWGLAGGSEDTQYF.

This clone was seen many times. The V gene is TRBV20-1, the J gene TRBJ2-1; 8 bases match TRBD2. The CDR3 has 14 residues. The V segment lost 6 bases and the J segment 4 bases; nucleotides outside the gene matches: 8. Germline CDR1 and CDR2: DFQATT and SNEGSKA (reference sequence). As DNA, the CDR3 is TGCAGTGCCTCCTCCGGGAGGGATTACAATGAGCAGTTCTTC. Amino acid sequence: CSASSGRDYNEQFF.

There are many counts of this clone. This chain joins TRBV14 and TRBJ2-3, with 8 bases lining up with TRBD1. The ends lost 1 base at V and 3 bases at J; junction bases unmatched: 18. Looked up from germline, CDR1 is SGHDN and CDR2 is FVKESK. The CDR3 spans 20 residues. This CDR3 reads CASSQGTPFWTGSRTDTQYF. As DNA, the CDR3 is TGTGCCAGCAGCCAAGGGACCCCTTTTTGGACAGGGTCTCGGACAGATACGCAGTATTTT.

This clone was seen repeatedly, ten times or more. The V gene is TRBV5-6, the J gene TRBJ2-7; D is undetermined. Trimming took off 5 bases at V and 7 bases at J, with 10 bases between the two ends. From germline, CDR1 is SGHDT and CDR2 YYEEEE. This CDR3 region has 11 residues. CDR3 in amino acids: CASSRAWEQYF. The CDR3 DNA sequence: TGTGCCAGCAGTAGAGCGTGGGAGCAGTACTTC.

The table lists this clone with a few counts. Since a much larger clone is just one base distant, this may be a read error. Other DNA sequences in this specimen translate into the identical CDR3. The rearrangement links TRBV7-9 to TRBJ1-2; D is undetermined. The V gene's germline CDR1 is SEHNR and CDR2 FQNEAQ (reference sequence). Trimming left V 8 bases short and J 4 bases short, with 14 bases between. This CDR3 is built from 13 residues. The CDR3 sequence: CASSGYTAYGYTF. CDR3 bases: TGTGCCAGCTCTGGGTATACTGCCTATGGCTACACCTTC. Combining the CDR3 with reference TRBV7-9 and TRBJ1-2 gives the whole variable domain DTGVSQNPRHKITKRGQNVTFRCDPISEHNRLYWYRQTLGQGPEFLTYFQNEAQLEKSRLLSDRFSAERPKGSFSTLEIQRTEQGDSAMYLCASSGYTAYGYTFGSGTRLTVV.

There are many counts of this clone. The CDR3 bases are TGTGCCAGCAGCGCTGGGACACGGCATTGGGCCCTCCACTTT. Translating it yields CASSAGTRHWALHF. This chain joins TRBV9 and TRBJ1-6; weak D call: TRBD1 (6 bases). This CDR3 contains 14 residues. The germline V gene has CDR1 SGDLS and CDR2 YYNGEE. Trimming removed 3 bases from V and 14 bases from J, with 18 bases in between.

This clone was picked up many times. The chain carries TRBV3-1 and TRBJ2-1; D ambiguous. Germline V gene lookup returns CDR1 LGHDT and CDR2 YNNKEL (reference sequence). V was clipped by 2 bases and J by 6 bases, with 17 bases between them. The CDR3 runs 16 residues. DNA of the CDR3: TGTGCCAGCAGCCAAACGCCGACCAGGATGGGCAATGAGCAGTTCTTC. The encoded protein is CASSQTPTRMGNEQFF.